A single sample gave rise to the 10 T cell receptor beta chains below, sequenced in a study of response to subunit inactivated influenza vaccine. One entry per CDR3 protein, called by TCRdb with MiXCR from the RT-PCR reads. The repertoire includes 150,000 to 200,000 distinct CDR3 sequences, approximately 12% of them detected once, and 25% to 30% sits in the top ten. This sample was also put to use in a study of T cells expressing NK-cell markers. From that second work: As the method of synthesis, 5'RACE template switching with UMIs yielded TCR beta cDNA.

The material sequenced was CD8+ T cells sorted from PBMCs, taken roughly 12 days after vaccination. Receptors were obtained from a man over 45 who received an inactivated influenza vaccine.

This clonotype has just a few counts. V is TRBV27 and J is TRBJ2-5; 7 nucleotides match TRBD2. The CDR3 extends over 16 amino acids. Unmatched junction bases numbered 7, after V lost 0 bases and J lost 3 bases. Germline V gives CDR1 MNHEY, CDR2 SMNVEV (reference sequence). The CDR3 protein is CASSLSILAGEETQYF. The DNA of the CDR3 is TGTGCCAGCAGTTTATCGATATTAGCGGGCGAAGAGACCCAGTACTTC.

CDR3 DNA: TGCGCCAGCAGCCAAGAAGGGCCTGGGGCAGGGGCCCTTCCTGGGGACGAGCAGTACTTC. Protein product: CASSQEGPGAGALPGDEQYF. The V gene is TRBV4-3, the J gene TRBJ2-7; D might be TRBD1 (6 bases). Between the trimmed V and J ends, which lost 0 bases and 5 bases, there was a span of 29 bases. CDR1 is LGHNA and CDR2 is YSLEER in the germline V gene. The CDR3 consists of 20 residues.

Comments on this clonotype: A junction end diverges from the germline sequence, so it may reflect a read error. The rearrangement joins TRBV4-1 to TRBJ1-1; the D gene is possibly TRBD1 (5 bases). Germline CDR1 reads MGHRA; CDR2 reads YSYEKL. This CDR3 has 14 amino acids. CDR3 bases: TGCGCCAGCAGCCAAGGTAGGGGAGGAACTGAAGCCTTCTTT. This gives the protein CASSQGRGGTEAFF.

The V gene is TRBV18, the J gene TRBJ2-7; D is unresolved. CDR3 length: 14 amino acids. CDR1 is KGHSH and CDR2 is LQKENI in the germline V gene. Trimming pared 3 bases from V and 4 bases from J, leaving 13 bases between. In DNA, the CDR3 is TGTGCCAGCTCACCGGTTACCCCCCGGTACGAGCAGTACTTC. This sequence encodes CASSPVTPRYEQYF.

This clonotype was observed many times. This chain uses TRBV9 with TRBJ1-1; 8 bases are shared with TRBD1. Trimming at V came to 4 bases and at J to 2 bases, leaving 4 bases not matched to a gene. CDR1 is SGDLS, CDR2 YYNGEE, per germline. This CDR3 region has 14 residues. The CDR3 sequence is CASSPGTGNTEAFF. CDR3 bases: TGTGCCAGCAGCCCCGGGACAGGAAACACTGAAGCTTTCTTT.

V usage is TRBV12-3 or TRBV12-4 and J usage is TRBJ1-2, with D unclear. This CDR3 spans 17 amino acids. The V gene lost 1 base and the J gene lost 4 bases, with 19 bases spanning the gap. The CDR3 sequence is CASSLVRDPFLFYGYTF. The CDR3 DNA reads TGTGCCAGCAGTTTAGTCCGAGACCCTTTTTTGTTCTATGGCTACACCTTC.

This clonotype was counted ten times or more. The DNA of the CDR3 is TGTGCCAGCAGTTTGGTGGGGGGGCTAGAGACCCAGTACTTC. Its protein is CASSLVGGLETQYF. The V and J genes are TRBV12-3 or TRBV12-4 and TRBJ2-5; D might be TRBD2 (7 bases). The V and J ends lost 3 bases and 4 bases respectively, with 12 bases between them. The CDR3 runs to 14 residues.

CDR3 sequence reads: CASSLTRGQETQYF. CDR3 DNA sequence: TGTGCCAGCAGCCTGACTAGAGGTCAAGAGACCCAGTACTTC. The J gene is TRBJ2-5, the V gene TRBV7-8; perhaps TRBD2 as D (6 bases). The V gene lost 5 bases and the J gene lost 2 bases, with 12 bases spanning the gap. This CDR3 is built from 14 residues. Per germline, CDR1 SGHVS and CDR2 FQNEAQ.

This sequence joins TRBV7-6 and TRBJ2-2, with TRBD2 matching over 12 bases. The ends lost 1 base at V and 1 base at J; junction bases unmatched: 7. The germline CDR1 and CDR2 sequences are SGHVS and FNYEAQ. The CDR3 has 19 residues. CDR3 loop: CASSLEPVTSGGNTGELFF. CDR3 coding DNA: TGTGCCAGCAGCTTAGAACCGGTGACTAGCGGGGGGAACACCGGGGAGCTGTTTTTT.

This clonotype was found a few times. The V call is TRBV19, the J call TRBJ1-1; 7 bases align to TRBD1. The junction had 3 bases not matched to a gene; V was cut back by 1 base and J by 4 bases. The CDR3 has 14 amino acids. Germline lookup yields CDR1 LNHDA and CDR2 SQIVND (reference sequence). The CDR3 reads CASSIGTGITEAFF. DNA for the CDR3: TGTGCCAGTAGTATAGGGACAGGTATCACTGAAGCTTTCTTT.